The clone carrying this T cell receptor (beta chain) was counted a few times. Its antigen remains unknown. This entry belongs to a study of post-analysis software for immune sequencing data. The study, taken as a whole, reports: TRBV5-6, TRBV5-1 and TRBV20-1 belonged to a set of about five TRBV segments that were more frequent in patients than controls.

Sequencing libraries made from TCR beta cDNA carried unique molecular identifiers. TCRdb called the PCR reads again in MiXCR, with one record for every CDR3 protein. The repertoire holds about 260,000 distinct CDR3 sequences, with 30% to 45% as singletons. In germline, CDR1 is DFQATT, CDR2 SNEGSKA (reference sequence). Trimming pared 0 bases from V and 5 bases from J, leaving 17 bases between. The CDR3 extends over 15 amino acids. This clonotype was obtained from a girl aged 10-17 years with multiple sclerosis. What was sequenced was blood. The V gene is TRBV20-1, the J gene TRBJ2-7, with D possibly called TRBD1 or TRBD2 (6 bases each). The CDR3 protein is CSARDVGGMNDEQYF. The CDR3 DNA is TGCAGTGCTAGAGATGTGGGGGGCATGAACGACGAGCAGTACTTC.